These 25 T cell receptor beta chains originate from one sample sequenced in a study of T cells in Graves' hyperthyroidism and ophthalmopathy. Authors of the study amplified TCR beta CDR3 regions from RNA transcripts. TCR CDR3 underwent first-round RT-PCR with the HTBI primer set. TCRdb re-called the multiplex PCR reads with MiXCR, one entry per CDR3 protein. This sample has fewer than 550,000 distinct CDR3 sequences; roughly a quarter occur once, and the top ten carry about 11%. Sequenced material: blood. These receptors were obtained from a young woman with Graves' ophthalmopathy.

V and J are TRBV6-1 and TRBJ2-7; weak D call: TRBD2 (5 bases). Trimming removed 7 bases from V and 2 bases from J, with 18 bases in between. The V gene's germline CDR1 is MNHNS and CDR2 SASEGT. CDR3 length: 15 amino acids. CDR3 in amino acids: CASIKIRGATYEQYF. The CDR3 DNA follows: TGTGCCAGCATCAAAATCCGGGGTGCCACCTACGAGCAGTACTTC.

This chain joins TRBV11-1 and TRBJ1-5; perhaps TRBD1 as D (6 bases). The V and J ends lost 2 bases and 3 bases respectively, with 17 bases between them. Germline CDR1 and CDR2: SGHAT and FQDESV (reference sequence). This CDR3 has 17 amino acids. The DNA of the CDR3 is TGTGCCAGCAGCTTATCGGGCAGGGGAAGCTTCAATCAGCCCCAGCATTTT. Translated: CASSLSGRGSFNQPQHF.

The chain is built from TRBV6-1 and TRBJ2-7, with TRBD1 matching over 8 bases. V dropped 7 bases and J dropped 3; count of bases not matched to a gene: 8. This CDR3 contains 14 residues. Germline V gives CDR1 MNHNS, CDR2 SASEGT. The CDR3 DNA is TGTGCCAGCACTACGACAGGGGACCGCTACGAGCAGTACTTC. It specifies CASTTTGDRYEQYF.

The V call is TRBV12-3 or TRBV12-4, the J call TRBJ1-5; 9 bases line up with TRBD1. The CDR3 length is 16 residues. Trimming removed 4 bases from V and 1 base from J; junction bases left unmatched: 5. As DNA, the CDR3 is TGTGCCAGCAGTTGGGGACAGGGAAAGAGCAATCAGCCCCAGCATTTT. Translation gives CASSWGQGKSNQPQHF.

There are many counts of this clonotype. The chain carries TRBV18 and TRBJ2-7; the match to TRBD1 covers 8 bases. Germline trimming cut 8 bases from V and 5 bases from J; bases unmatched to any gene: 14. Germline-derived CDR1 and CDR2 are KGHSH and LQKENI. CDR3 size: 15 residues. CDR3 region: CASTDRRTGSDEQYF. In nucleotides, the CDR3 is TGTGCCAGCACTGACCGACGGACAGGGTCAGACGAGCAGTACTTC.

In this sample, this clonotype turned up many times. The chain couples TRBV5-1 to TRBJ1-2, with 7 bases identical to TRBD1. V lost 2 bases and J lost 4; bases outside the gene matches: 8. The CDR3 spans 15 residues. Germline CDR1 and CDR2: SGHRS and YFSETQ. CDR3 in DNA: TGCGCCAGCAGCTTCGGAGGGGCAGGGGGCTATGGCTACACCTTC. Translation gives CASSFGGAGGYGYTF.

As regards this clonotype: Germline and junction disagree at one end, which may indicate a read error. The CDR3 DNA reads as TGCGCCAGCAGCTTGTCCGGGACAGATTCTTCACCCCTCCACTTT. Amino acid sequence: CASSLSGTDSSPLHF. The V and J genes are TRBV5-5 and TRBJ1-6; 7 nucleotides agree with TRBD1. CDR3 length: 15 residues. Germline-derived CDR1 and CDR2 are SGHKS and YYEKEE (reference sequence). The full variable domain, completed using reference TRBV5-5 and TRBJ1-6, is DAGVTQSPTHLIKTRGQQVTLRCSPISGHKSVSWYQQVLGQGPQFIFQYYEKEERGRGNFPDRFSARQFPNYSSELNVNALLLGDSALYLCASSLSGTDSSPLHFGNGTRLTVT.

The gene calls are TRBV5-1 and TRBJ2-7; tentatively, D is TRBD2 (6 bases). V lost 4 bases and J 6 bases, leaving 20 bases between the germline ends. The CDR3 is made up of 15 amino acids. The V gene's germline CDR1 is SGHRS and CDR2 YFSETQ. In DNA form, the CDR3 reads TGCGCCAGCAGCCCAGGTTGGGGGGAGCCTTTCGAGCAGTACTTC. Translating gives CASSPGWGEPFEQYF.

This clonotype was recorded at least ten times. The V gene is TRBV12-3 or TRBV12-4, the J gene TRBJ2-5; the D gene is possibly TRBD2 (7 bases). The CDR3 has 14 amino acids. The ends were cut back, 7 bases at V and 2 bases at J, with 14 bases in the middle. The CDR3 protein is CASNLGGTQETQYF. The DNA for the CDR3 is TGTGCCAGCAATCTCGGGGGGACACAAGAGACCCAGTACTTC.

The V and J genes are TRBV5-1 and TRBJ1-2; no clear D gene. CDR3 length: 14 amino acids. The germline V and J ends were trimmed by 0 bases and 5 bases, with 11 bases remaining between them. CDR1 SGHRS and CDR2 YFSETQ come from the germline V gene. Here the CDR3 reads CASSLASHEYGYTF. The CDR3, as DNA: TGCGCCAGCAGCTTGGCGAGTCACGAGTATGGCTACACCTTC.

This clonotype was seen only a few times. This rearrangement joins TRBV15 to TRBJ1-4; no clear D gene. This CDR3 region has 12 residues. V lost 0 bases and J lost 7, with 3 bases in between. CDR1 is LNHNV and CDR2 is YYDKDF in the germline V gene (reference sequence). The CDR3 reads CATSRDFEKLFF. In nucleotides, the CDR3 is TGTGCCACCAGCAGAGATTTTGAAAAACTGTTTTTT.

Many counts were recorded for this clonotype. This chain connects TRBV6-5 to TRBJ1-2, with a tentative D call TRBD1 (6 bases). Germline CDR1 is MNHEY and CDR2 is SVGAGI. Deletions cut 6 bases from V and 3 bases from J, with 14 bases between. The CDR3 is 14 amino acids. The CDR3 bases are TGTGCCAGCAGGACAACAGGGCCTCACTATGGCTACACCTTC. Protein: CASRTTGPHYGYTF.

This clonotype was observed at least ten times. The chain has TRBV27 and TRBJ2-7; D gene ambiguous. The CDR3 extends over 12 amino acids. The ends were cut back, 8 bases at V and 3 bases at J, with 11 bases in the middle. Germline lookup yields CDR1 MNHEY and CDR2 SMNVEV (reference sequence). The CDR3 region is CASFGRYYEQYF. Here the CDR3 DNA reads TGTGCCAGCTTCGGACGGTACTACGAGCAGTACTTC.

The sample holds many counts of this clonotype. V usage is TRBV10-3 and J usage is TRBJ1-1; 7 bases map to TRBD1. Germline loops: CDR1 ENHRY, CDR2 SYGVKD. The junction had 12 bases not matched to a gene; V was cut back by 7 bases and J by 10 bases. The CDR3 contains 13 residues. CDR3 sequence: CAIKLRDSKGAFF. The CDR3 region has the DNA TGTGCCATCAAATTGAGGGACAGTAAAGGAGCTTTCTTT.

This clonotype was seen only a few times. The chain recombines TRBV11-2 with TRBJ2-7, with 9 bases aligning to TRBD2. V was pared by 4 bases and J by 2 bases, with 6 bases of the junction left unmatched. CDR3 size: 15 residues. Germline loops: CDR1 SGHAT, CDR2 FQNNGV. This chain's CDR3 is CASSSPTSGPYEQYF. CDR3 in DNA: TGTGCCAGCAGCTCACCGACTAGCGGCCCCTACGAGCAGTACTTC. Variable domain in full (rest from reference TRBV11-2 and TRBJ2-7): EAGVAQSPRYKIIEKRQSVAFWCNPISGHATLYWYQQILGQGPKLLIQFQNNGVVDDSQLPKDRFSAERLKGVDSTLKIQPAKLEDSAVYLCASSSPTSGPYEQYFGPGTRLTVT.

The chain uses TRBV5-4 and TRBJ2-7, with 7 bases lining up with TRBD1. Unmatched junction bases numbered 7, after V lost 7 bases and J lost 3 bases. Germline CDR1 SGHNT, CDR2 YYREEE (reference sequence). The length of the CDR3 is 13 residues. This CDR3 reads CASDPGQIYEQYF. CDR3 DNA: TGTGCCAGCGACCCGGGACAGATCTACGAGCAGTACTTC.

This clonotype was observed many times. The V and J genes are TRBV6-5 and TRBJ1-2; the D gene is possibly TRBD1 (5 bases). The CDR3 consists of 16 residues. Trimming shortened V by 4 bases and J by 3 bases, and 18 bases separated the two germline ends. CDR1 and CDR2 (germline): MNHEY, SVGAGI. CDR3 loop: CASSSPSYGTDYGYTF. CDR3 nucleotide sequence: TGTGCCAGCAGTTCCCCATCCTATGGGACCGACTATGGCTACACCTTC.

Concerning this clonotype: It may be a read error: a sequence one base away is much more abundant. V and J are TRBV7-2 and TRBJ1-1; D is unclear. V was clipped by 5 bases and J by 0 bases, with 10 bases between them. Germline V lookup: CDR1 SGHTA, CDR2 FQGNSA. The CDR3 loop spans 14 amino acids. Here the CDR3 DNA reads TGTGCCAGCAGCCCCCGGGTCCTGAACACTGAAGCTTTCTTT. Protein sequence: CASSPRVLNTEAFF. The whole variable domain, filled in from reference TRBV7-2 and TRBJ1-1, reads GAGVSQSPSNKVTEKGKDVELRCDPISGHTALYWYRQSLGQGLEFLIYFQGNSAPDKSGLPSDRFSAERTGGSVSTLTIQRTQQEDSAVYLCASSPRVLNTEAFFGQGTRLTVV.

This clonotype appeared many times. The rearrangement links TRBV6-1 to TRBJ2-7; TRBD1 matches at 7 bases. The CDR3 consists of 17 residues. The junction had 10 bases not matched to a gene; V was cut back by 2 bases and J by 0 bases. Germline-derived CDR1 and CDR2 are MNHNS and SASEGT. The CDR3 sequence is CASSEFVVGGPSYEQYF. As DNA, the CDR3 is TGTGCCAGCAGTGAATTTGTAGTAGGGGGCCCCTCCTACGAGCAGTACTTC.

This clonotype was counted many times. The chain uses TRBV6-5 and TRBJ1-1; D is possibly TRBD1 (5 bases). The CDR3 spans 14 residues. Germline values: CDR1 MNHEY, CDR2 SVGAGI. With 2 bases removed from V and 4 bases from J, the gap between germline ends came to 11 bases. Written as DNA, the CDR3 is TGTGCCAGCAGTTACAGCGCCGGGGGCACTGAAGCTTTCTTT. This gives the protein CASSYSAGGTEAFF.

Many counts were recorded for this clonotype. This chain's CDR3 is CATSDPVGHTYF. The DNA of the CDR3 is TGTGCCACCAGTGACCCTGTGGGACATACATATTTT. The V and J genes are TRBV24-1 and TRBJ1-3; tentative D call: TRBD1 (6 bases). Trimming took 4 bases from V and 15 from J, leaving 15 bases between them. This CDR3 region has 12 residues. Per the germline V gene, CDR1 is KGHDR and CDR2 is SFDVKD.

About this clonotype: With a much larger clone just one base away, this may be a read error. The gene calls are TRBV7-9 and TRBJ2-5, with D perhaps TRBD1 or TRBD2 (6 bases each). The CDR3 length is 13 residues. Germline values: CDR1 SEHNR, CDR2 FQNEAQ (reference sequence). CDR3 in DNA: TGTGTCAGCAGCTTAAGGGGGGTGGAGACCCAGTACTTC. The encoded protein is CVSSLRGVETQYF.

This clonotype was observed many times. The gene calls are TRBV7-2 and TRBJ1-2, with TRBD1 matching over 7 bases. Germline V gene sequence: CDR1 SGHTA, CDR2 FQGNSA. The J segment lost 1 base and the V segment lost 3 bases, leaving 5 bases of the junction unmatched. There are 15 residues in the CDR3. CDR3 region: CASSFTGTDNYGYTF. Here the CDR3 DNA reads TGTGCCAGCAGCTTCACCGGGACAGATAACTATGGCTACACCTTC. Variable domain in full (rest from reference TRBV7-2 and TRBJ1-2): GAGVSQSPSNKVTEKGKDVELRCDPISGHTALYWYRQSLGQGLEFLIYFQGNSAPDKSGLPSDRFSAERTGGSVSTLTIQRTQQEDSAVYLCASSFTGTDNYGYTFGSGTRLTVV.

The CDR3 DNA is TGTGCCAGCACCACAACAGGGGATGGCTACACCTTC. Translating gives CASTTTGDGYTF. The genes are TRBV12-3 or TRBV12-4 and TRBJ1-2; 7 bases agree with TRBD1. The CDR3 consists of 12 residues. The junction had 5 bases not matched to a gene; V was cut back by 7 bases and J by 6 bases.

This clonotype was recorded at least ten times. V gene TRBV6-5 combines with J gene TRBJ1-1; possibly TRBD1 for D (5 bases). CDR1 and CDR2 (germline): MNHEY, SVGAGI. The CDR3 is 14 amino acids. V dropped 5 bases and J dropped 3 bases, with 13 bases sitting between them. The CDR3 DNA reads TGTGCCAGCAGTCATTCCCGAGGGGACACTGAAGCTTTCTTT. Its protein product is CASSHSRGDTEAFF.